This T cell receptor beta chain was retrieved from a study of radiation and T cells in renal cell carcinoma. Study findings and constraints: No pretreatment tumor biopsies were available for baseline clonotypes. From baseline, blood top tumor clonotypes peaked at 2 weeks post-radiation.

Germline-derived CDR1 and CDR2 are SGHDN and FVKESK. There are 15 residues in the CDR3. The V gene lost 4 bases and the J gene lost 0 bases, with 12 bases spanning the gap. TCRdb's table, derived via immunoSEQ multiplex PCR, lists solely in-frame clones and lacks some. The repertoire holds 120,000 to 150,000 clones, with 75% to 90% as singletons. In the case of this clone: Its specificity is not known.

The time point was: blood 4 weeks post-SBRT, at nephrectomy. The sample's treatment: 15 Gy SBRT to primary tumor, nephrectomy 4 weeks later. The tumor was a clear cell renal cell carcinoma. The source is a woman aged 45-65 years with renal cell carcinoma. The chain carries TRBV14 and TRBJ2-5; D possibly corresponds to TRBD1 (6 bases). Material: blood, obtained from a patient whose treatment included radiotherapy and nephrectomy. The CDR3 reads CASSPGTKYQETQYF. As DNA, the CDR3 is TGTGCCAGCAGCCCCGGGACAAAGTACCAAGAGACCCAGTACTTC.